This T cell receptor (beta chain) was sequenced for a study of control samples from healthy donors and cancer patients. Profiled with immunoSEQ multiplex PCR; TCRdb holds only in-frame clones, not every one. The repertoire consists of 90,000 or so clones, with about 85% occurring once and the leading ten covering approximately 19%. This clone was observed a single time. Specimen: blood. This clonotype was obtained from a man younger than 45 in good health.

The chain's CDR3 is CASSPLSRDRGEKLFF. The CDR3 DNA reads TGTGCCAGCAGTCCCTTAAGCCGGGACAGGGGGGAAAAACTGTTTTTT. This rearrangement joins TRBV14 to TRBJ1-4, with 11 bases matching TRBD1. The CDR3 consists of 16 residues. V lost 6 bases to trimming and J lost 8 bases; unmatched junction nucleotides: 11. Germline CDR1 reads SGHDN; CDR2 reads FVKESK.